This T cell receptor (beta chain) was sequenced in a study of CD8 T cells in ankylosing spondylitis (dated by TCRdb to the late 2010s). For the study in its entirety: T cell receptor beta repertoires were profiled in healthy donors and ankylosing spondylitis patients so that disease-linked TCR variants could be found. The full study cohort comprised around 25 ankylosing spondylitis patients and 85 to 120 healthy donors. Peripheral blood was sampled, and synovial fluid was also collected from ankylosing spondylitis patients. The paper as a whole reports these results and caveats: Some motif variants had previously been reported in the synovial fluid and blood of reactive arthritis patients, which suggests shared mechanisms of disease initiation. A TCR beta motif of eight highly homologous amino acid variants appeared characteristic of blood from ankylosing spondylitis patients. A CD8+ phenotype was shown by the disease-linked clones, which were found at relatively low frequencies in peripheral blood. Significant enrichment of the disease-linked clones was reported in matched synovial fluid samples from ankylosing spondylitis patients.

CDR1 and CDR2 are read off the germline V gene as MNHEY and SVGEGT. Taken from cysteine to phenylalanine, the CDR3 has 20 residues. CDR3 DNA only is kept here, 60 bases in frame from base 1. Here V drops 2 bases and J drops 3 bases, and the junction holds 11 bases not matched to any gene. Synovial fluid samples and blood samples obtained from the same ankylosing spondylitis patients were matched. Turning to this clonotype: Its antigen remains undetermined. It has no much larger one-base neighbor in the sample; base qualities were not kept.

The instrument was an Illumina HiSeq 2500. TCR beta libraries were prepared by quantitative 5'-RACE with molecular barcodes. On the authors' methods: A new computational method based on a probabilistic model of VDJ rearrangement was used to identify disease-linked TCR variants. Clones were called with MiXCR by TCRdb after fastp trimmed the public reads at Q25, and only in-frame beta chains were retained. Rows are unified per CDR3 protein, each entry keeping the most common DNA and genes. The V and J calls were determined by TCRdb, not by the authors. Here the sample has 30,000 to 45,000 distinct CDR3 sequences; approximately 11% occur a single time. The ten largest clonotypes hold 20% to 25% of the sample.

The specimen was synovial fluid, either unsorted or a sorted T cell fraction (not recorded which). The TCR originated in a male donor with ankylosing spondylitis. This chain joins TRBV6-2 or TRBV6-3 to TRBJ2-2, with 14 bases aligning to TRBD2. CDR3 region: CASSYVYGTSGRVDTGELFF. The DNA reads as follows: TGTGCCAGCAGTTACGTATACGGGACTAGCGGGAGAGTAGACACCGGGGAGCTGTTTTTT.